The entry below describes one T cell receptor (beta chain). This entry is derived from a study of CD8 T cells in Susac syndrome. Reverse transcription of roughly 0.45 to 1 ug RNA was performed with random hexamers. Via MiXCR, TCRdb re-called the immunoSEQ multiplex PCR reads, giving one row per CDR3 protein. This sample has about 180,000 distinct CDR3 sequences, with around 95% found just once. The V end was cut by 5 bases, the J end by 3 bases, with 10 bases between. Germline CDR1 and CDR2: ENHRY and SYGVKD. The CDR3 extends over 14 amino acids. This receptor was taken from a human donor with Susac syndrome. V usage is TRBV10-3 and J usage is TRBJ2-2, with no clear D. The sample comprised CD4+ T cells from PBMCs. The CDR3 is CAISPRRDTGELFF. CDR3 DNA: TGTGCCATCAGTCCCCGCCGGGACACCGGGGAGCTGTTTTTT.